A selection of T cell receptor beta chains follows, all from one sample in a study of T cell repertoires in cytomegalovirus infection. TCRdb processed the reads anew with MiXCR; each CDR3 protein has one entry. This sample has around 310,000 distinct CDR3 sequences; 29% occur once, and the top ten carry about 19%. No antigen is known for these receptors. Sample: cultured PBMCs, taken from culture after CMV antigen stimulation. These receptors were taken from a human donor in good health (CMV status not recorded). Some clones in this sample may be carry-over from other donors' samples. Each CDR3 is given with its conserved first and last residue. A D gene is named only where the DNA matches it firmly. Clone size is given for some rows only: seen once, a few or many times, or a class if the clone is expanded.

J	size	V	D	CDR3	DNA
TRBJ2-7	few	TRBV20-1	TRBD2	CSARGTSGVYEQYF	TGCAGTGCTAGAGGGACTAGCGGGGTCTACGAGCAGTACTTC
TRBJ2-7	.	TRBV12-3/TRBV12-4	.	CASTDSFYEQYF	TGTGCCAGTACGGACAGCTTCTACGAGCAGTACTTC
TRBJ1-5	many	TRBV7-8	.	CASSEYSNQPQHF	TGTGCCAGCAGCGAGTATAGCAATCAGCCCCAGCATTTT
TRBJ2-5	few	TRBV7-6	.	CASSLPGTEQETQYF	TGTGCCAGCAGCTTACCCGGGACGGAACAAGAGACCCAGTACTTC
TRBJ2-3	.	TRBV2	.	CATALEGTDTQYF	TGTGCCACCGCACTAGAGGGCACAGATACGCAGTATTTT
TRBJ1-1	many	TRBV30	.	CASTRGADTEAFF	TGTGCCTCCACCAGGGGCGCGGACACTGAAGCTTTCTTT
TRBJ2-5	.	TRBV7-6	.	CASSLEGWETQYF	TGTGCCAGCAGCTTAGAGGGTTGGGAGACCCAGTACTTC
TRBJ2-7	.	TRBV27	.	CASSGALAYEQYF	TGTGCCAGCAGTGGAGCACTAGCCTACGAGCAGTACTTC
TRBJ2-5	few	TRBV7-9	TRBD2	CASSLGTSGVGMETQYF	TGTGCCAGCAGCTTGGGGACTAGCGGGGTCGGAATGGAGACCCAGTACTTC
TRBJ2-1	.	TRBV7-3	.	CASSRTDSQGQFF	TGTGCCAGCAGCCGGACTGATTCTCAGGGGCAGTTCTTC
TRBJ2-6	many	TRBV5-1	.	CASSSFGTGELLSGANVLTF	TGCGCCAGCAGCTCGTTCGGTACGGGAGAACTGCTTTCCGGGGCCAACGTCCTGACTTTC
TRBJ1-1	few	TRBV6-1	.	CASARGYTEAFF	TGTGCCAGCGCCCGGGGGTATACTGAAGCTTTCTTT
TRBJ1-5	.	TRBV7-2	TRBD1	CASSPGQGVQPQHF	TGTGCCAGCAGTCCCGGACAGGGCGTTCAGCCCCAGCATTTT
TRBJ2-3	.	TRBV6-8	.	CASSYSNGGGTDTQYF	TGTGCCAGCAGTTACTCTAATGGCGGGGGCACAGATACGCAGTATTTT
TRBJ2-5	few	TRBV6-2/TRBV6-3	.	CATWTLQETQYF	TGTGCCACTTGGACTTTGCAAGAGACCCAGTACTTC
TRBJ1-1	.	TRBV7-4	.	CASIRRGGVSEAFF	TGTGCCAGCATCAGGAGGGGGGGTGTCTCTGAAGCTTTCTTT
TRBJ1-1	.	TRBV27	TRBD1	CASSFPTGEDEAFF	TGTGCCAGCAGTTTCCCGACAGGGGAGGATGAAGCTTTCTTT
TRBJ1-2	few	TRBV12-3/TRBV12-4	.	CACQKEEGPNYGYTF	TGTGCCTGCCAAAAAGAGGAGGGACCTAACTATGGCTACACCTTC
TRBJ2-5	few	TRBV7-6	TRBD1	CASSLNTGGDQETQYF	TGTGCCAGCAGCTTAAACACAGGGGGAGACCAAGAGACCCAGTACTTC
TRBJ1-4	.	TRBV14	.	CASSAGLNEKLFF	TGTGCCAGCAGCGCGGGACTTAATGAAAAACTGTTTTTT
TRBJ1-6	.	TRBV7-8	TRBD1	CASSFETGNLSPLHF	TGTGCCAGCAGCTTCGAGACAGGGAACCTTTCACCCCTCCACTTT
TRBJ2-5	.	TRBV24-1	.	CATSYSAHQETQYF	TGTGCCACCAGCTATTCCGCTCACCAAGAGACCCAGTACTTC
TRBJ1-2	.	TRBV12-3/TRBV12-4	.	CASSEDANYGYTF	TGTGCCAGCAGCGAGGACGCTAACTATGGCTACACCTTC
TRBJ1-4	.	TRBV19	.	CASSIKATNEKLFF	TGTGCCAGTAGTATCAAGGCAACTAATGAAAAACTGTTTTTT
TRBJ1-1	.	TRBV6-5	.	CASKREMNTEAFF	TGTGCCAGCAAAAGAGAAATGAACACTGAAGCTTTCTTT
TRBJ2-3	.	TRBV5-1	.	CASSRGQDTQYF	TGCGCCAGCAGCCGGGGCCAGGATACGCAGTATTTT
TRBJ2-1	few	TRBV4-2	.	CASSQGVGAGGDKQFF	TGTGCCAGCAGCCAAGGCGTCGGGGCAGGGGGGGATAAGCAGTTCTTC
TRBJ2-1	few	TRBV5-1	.	CASSPPGGRNEQFF	TGCGCCAGCAGCCCCCCCGGGGGCCGCAATGAGCAGTTCTTC
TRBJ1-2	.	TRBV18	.	CASSPSGKGGYGYTF	TGTGCCAGCTCACCATCGGGGAAGGGAGGCTATGGCTACACCTTC
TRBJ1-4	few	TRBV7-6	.	CASSLATEEKLFF	TGTGCCAGCAGCTTAGCGACTGAAGAAAAACTGTTTTTT
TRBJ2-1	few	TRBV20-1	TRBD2	CSASLALAGGRNEQFF	TGCAGTGCTAGCCTAGCACTAGCGGGAGGTCGCAATGAGCAGTTCTTC
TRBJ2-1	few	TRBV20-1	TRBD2	CSATLAGGAEQFF	TGCAGTGCTACCCTAGCGGGGGGGGCGGAGCAGTTCTTC
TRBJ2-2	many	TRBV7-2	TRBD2	CASSPPGLAPNGGELFF	TGTGCCAGCAGCCCCCCCGGACTAGCGCCCAATGGTGGGGAGCTGTTTTTT
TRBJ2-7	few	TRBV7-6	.	CASSLEIGYEQYF	TGTGCCAGCAGCTTAGAGATAGGCTACGAGCAGTACTTC
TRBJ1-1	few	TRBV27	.	CASSPGLGGTEAFF	TGTGCCAGCAGTCCCGGACTCGGGGGCACTGAAGCTTTCTTT
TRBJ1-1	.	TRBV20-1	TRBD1	CSARAGTGLGTEAFF	TGCAGTGCTAGAGCCGGGACAGGGTTGGGCACTGAAGCTTTCTTT
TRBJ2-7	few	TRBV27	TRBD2	CASSSPSKRGTYEQYF	TGTGCCAGCAGTTCCCCCTCTAAGCGGGGTACCTACGAGCAGTACTTC
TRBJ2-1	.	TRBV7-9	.	CASSLAGGTSYNEQFF	TGTGCCAGCAGCTTAGCGGGGGGTACCTCCTACAATGAGCAGTTCTTC
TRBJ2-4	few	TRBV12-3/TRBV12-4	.	CASSFREAKNIQYF	TGTGCCAGCAGTTTCAGGGAGGCCAAAAACATTCAGTACTTC
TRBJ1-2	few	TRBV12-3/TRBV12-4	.	CASSPFRESGYGYTF	TGTGCCAGCAGTCCGTTCAGGGAGTCAGGCTATGGCTACACCTTC
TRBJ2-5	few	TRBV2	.	CASEYQGVPQETQYF	TGTGCCAGCGAGTACCAGGGTGTCCCTCAAGAGACCCAGTACTTC
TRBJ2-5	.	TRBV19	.	CASGWARGETQYF	TGTGCCAGTGGCTGGGCACGCGGAGAGACCCAGTACTTC
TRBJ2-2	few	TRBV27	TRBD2	CASSSTSGGGNTGELFF	TGTGCCAGCAGTTCGACTAGCGGGGGGGGGAACACCGGGGAGCTGTTTTTT
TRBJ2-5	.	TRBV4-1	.	CASSRLGGETQYF	TGCGCCAGCAGCCGCCTAGGGGGGGAGACCCAGTACTTC
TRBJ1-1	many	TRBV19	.	CASSIRERGANTEAFF	TGTGCCAGTAGTATAAGGGAAAGAGGGGCGAACACTGAAGCTTTCTTT
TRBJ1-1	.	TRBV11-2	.	CASSPTVPNTEAFF	TGTGCCAGCAGCCCCACAGTTCCGAACACTGAAGCTTTCTTT
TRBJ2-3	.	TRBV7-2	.	CASSFAGSTDTQYF	TGTGCCAGCAGCTTCGCGGGAAGCACAGATACGCAGTATTTT
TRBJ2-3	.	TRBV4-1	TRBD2	CASSQDKTGGTTSTDTQYF	TGCGCCAGCAGCCAAGATAAAACGGGGGGTACCACTAGCACAGATACGCAGTATTTT
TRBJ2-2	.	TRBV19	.	CAMRGQPYTGELFF	TGTGCCATGCGGGGACAACCTTACACCGGGGAGCTGTTTTTT
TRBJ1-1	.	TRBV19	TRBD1	CASSIVPGRGPGYTEAFF	TGTGCCAGTAGTATTGTCCCCGGCAGGGGGCCGGGATACACTGAAGCTTTCTTT
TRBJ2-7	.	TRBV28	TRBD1	CASSFLDRGHEQYF	TGTGCCAGCAGTTTTTTAGACAGGGGTCACGAGCAGTACTTC
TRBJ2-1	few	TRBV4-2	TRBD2	CASSQGPGLAISYNEQFF	TGTGCCAGCAGCCAGGGACCCGGACTAGCGATTTCCTACAATGAGCAGTTCTTC
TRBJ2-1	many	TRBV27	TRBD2	CASSSHRTSGRLDEQFF	TGTGCCAGCAGTTCCCACCGGACTAGCGGGAGACTCGATGAGCAGTTCTTC